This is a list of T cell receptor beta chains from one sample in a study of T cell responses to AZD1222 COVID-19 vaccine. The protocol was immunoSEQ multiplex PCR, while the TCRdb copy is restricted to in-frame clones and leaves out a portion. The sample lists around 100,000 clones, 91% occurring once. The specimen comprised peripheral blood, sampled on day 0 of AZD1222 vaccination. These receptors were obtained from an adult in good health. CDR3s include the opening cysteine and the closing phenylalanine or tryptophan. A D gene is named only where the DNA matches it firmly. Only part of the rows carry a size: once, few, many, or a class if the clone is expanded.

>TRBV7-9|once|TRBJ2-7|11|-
CASSRGDRPYF
TGTGCCAGCAGCCGAGGGGACCGACCGTACTTC
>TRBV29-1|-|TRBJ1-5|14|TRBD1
CSVQGANSNQPQHF
TGCAGCGTACAGGGGGCTAATAGCAATCAGCCCCAGCATTTT
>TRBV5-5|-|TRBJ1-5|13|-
CASSFAGAQPQHF
TGTGCCAGCAGTTTTGCAGGGGCCCAGCCCCAGCATTTT
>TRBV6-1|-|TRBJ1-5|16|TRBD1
CASSDVGRPGGQPQHF
TGTGCCAGCAGTGACGTGGGACGGCCAGGGGGTCAGCCCCAGCATTTT
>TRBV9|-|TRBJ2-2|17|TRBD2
CASSKRTSGWNTGELFF
TGTGCCAGCAGCAAACGGACTAGCGGGTGGAACACCGGGGAGCTGTTTTTT
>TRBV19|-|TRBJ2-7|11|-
CATSQGLEQYF
TGTGCCACATCACAGGGACTCGAGCAGTACTTC
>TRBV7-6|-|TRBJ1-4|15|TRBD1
CASSLVGTAGEKLFF
TGTGCCAGCAGCTTAGTCGGGACAGCGGGTGAAAAACTGTTTTTT
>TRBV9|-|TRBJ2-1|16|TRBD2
CASNPLTGAGNNEQFF
TGTGCCAGCAACCCCCTTACGGGAGCGGGGAACAATGAGCAGTTCTTC
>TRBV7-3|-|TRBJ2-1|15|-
CASSLEGKTYNEQFF
TGTGCCAGCAGCTTAGAAGGGAAAACCTACAATGAGCAGTTCTTC
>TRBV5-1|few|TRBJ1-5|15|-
CASRPEEGNNQPQHF
TGCGCCAGCAGGCCGGAGGAGGGGAACAATCAGCCCCAGCATTTT
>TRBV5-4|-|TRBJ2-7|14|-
CASSYRDFGYEQYF
TGTGCCAGCAGCTACCGGGACTTCGGCTACGAGCAGTACTTC
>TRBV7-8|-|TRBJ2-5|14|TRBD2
CASSRLSGGETQYF
TGTGCCAGCAGCCGGCTCTCCGGGGGGGAGACCCAGTACTTC
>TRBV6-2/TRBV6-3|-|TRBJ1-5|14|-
CASSYGMGDQPQHF
TGTGCCAGCAGTTACGGCATGGGAGATCAGCCCCAGCATTTT
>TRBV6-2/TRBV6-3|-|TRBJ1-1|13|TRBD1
CASSGQGPPEAFF
TGTGCCAGCAGCGGACAGGGTCCCCCTGAAGCTTTCTTT
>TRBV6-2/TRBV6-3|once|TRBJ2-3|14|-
CASSMRRGQDTQYF
TGTGCCAGCAGTATGAGGAGGGGGCAAGATACGCAGTATTTT
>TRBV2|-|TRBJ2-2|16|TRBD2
CASRAPGLAATGELFF
TGTGCCAGCAGGGCGCCGGGACTAGCGGCCACCGGGGAGCTGTTTTTT
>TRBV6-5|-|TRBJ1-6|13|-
CASPGHHKAPLHF
TGTGCCAGCCCGGGACATCATAAGGCGCCCCTCCACTTT
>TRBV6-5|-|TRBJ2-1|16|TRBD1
CASSYAGQGAPNEQFF
TGTGCCAGCAGTTACGCGGGACAGGGTGCGCCCAATGAGCAGTTCTTC
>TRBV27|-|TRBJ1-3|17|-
CASSFLGPAGAGNTIYF
TGTGCCAGCAGTTTCCTGGGACCCGCCGGGGCTGGAAACACCATATATTTT
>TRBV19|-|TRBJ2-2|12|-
CASSVTAGELFF
TGTGCCAGTAGCGTGACGGCCGGGGAGCTGTTTTTT
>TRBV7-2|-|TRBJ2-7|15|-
CASSLYLGGPYEQYF
TGTGCCAGCAGCTTATATTTGGGCGGGCCCTACGAGCAGTACTTC
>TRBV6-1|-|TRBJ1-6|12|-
CASSERYSPLHF
TGTGCCAGCAGTGAAAGGTATTCACCCCTCCACTTT
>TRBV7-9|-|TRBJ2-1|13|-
CASSFYVGEEQFF
TGTGCCAGCAGCTTCTATGTAGGGGAGGAGCAGTTCTTC
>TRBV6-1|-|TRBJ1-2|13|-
CASSESQVGGYTF
TGTGCCAGCAGTGAGTCACAGGTGGGGGGCTACACCTTC
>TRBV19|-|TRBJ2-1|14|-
CASNSGDSYNEQFF
TGTGCCAGTAATAGCGGAGACTCCTACAATGAGCAGTTCTTC
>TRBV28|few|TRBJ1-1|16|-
CAAHVGWHRMNTEAFF
TGTGCCGCACACGTAGGCTGGCACCGCATGAACACTGAAGCTTTCTTT
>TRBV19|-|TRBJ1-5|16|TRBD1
CASSIGTGVSNQPQHF
TGTGCCAGTAGTATAGGAACAGGGGTTAGCAATCAGCCCCAGCATTTT
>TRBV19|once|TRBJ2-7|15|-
CASTPGAGVSSEQYF
TGTGCCAGTACCCCGGGGGCAGGGGTATCGAGCGAGCAGTACTTC
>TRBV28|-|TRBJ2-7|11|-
CASTLNYEQYF
TGTGCCAGCACCCTGAACTACGAGCAGTACTTC
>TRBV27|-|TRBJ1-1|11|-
CASHGFTEAFF
TGTGCCAGCCATGGTTTCACTGAAGCTTTCTTT
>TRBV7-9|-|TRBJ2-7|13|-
CASQESGSYEQYF
TGTGCCAGCCAGGAATCAGGGTCCTACGAGCAGTACTTC
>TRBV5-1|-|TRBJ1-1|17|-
CASSLGDLAPMNTEAFF
TGCGCCAGCAGCTTGGGGGACCTCGCCCCCATGAACACTGAAGCTTTCTTT
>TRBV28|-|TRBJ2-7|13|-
CASGRGTVYEQYF
TGTGCCAGCGGCCGCGGGACAGTTTACGAGCAGTACTTC
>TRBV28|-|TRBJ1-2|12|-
CASSFQTGGYTF
TGTGCCAGCAGTTTTCAAACGGGTGGCTACACCTTC
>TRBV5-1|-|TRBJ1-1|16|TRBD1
CASSPGQGNMNTEAFF
TGCGCCAGCAGCCCCGGACAGGGGAACATGAACACTGAAGCTTTCTTT
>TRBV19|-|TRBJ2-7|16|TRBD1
CASSITRQGSGYEQYF
TGTGCCAGTAGTATAACCCGACAGGGTAGTGGATACGAGCAGTACTTC
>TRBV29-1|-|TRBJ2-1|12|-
CSVLGSYNEQFF
TGCAGCGTTTTGGGCTCCTACAATGAGCAGTTCTTC
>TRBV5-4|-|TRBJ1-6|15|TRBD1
CASSFGDRVGSPLHF
TGTGCCAGCAGCTTCGGTGACAGGGTTGGGTCACCCCTCCACTTT
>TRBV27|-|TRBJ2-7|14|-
CASSLWSASDEQYF
TGTGCCAGCAGTTTGTGGTCAGCATCCGACGAGCAGTACTTC
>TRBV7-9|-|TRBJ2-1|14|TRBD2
CASRSSGRVDEQFF
TGTGCCAGCCGCTCTAGCGGGAGGGTCGATGAGCAGTTCTTC
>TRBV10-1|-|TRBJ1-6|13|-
CASSESTRSPLHF
TGCGCCAGCAGTGAGTCGACTAGGTCACCCCTCCACTTT
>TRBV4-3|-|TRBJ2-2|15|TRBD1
CASSQPGTGRRELFF
TGCGCCAGCAGCCAACCCGGGACAGGGCGTCGGGAGCTGTTTTTT
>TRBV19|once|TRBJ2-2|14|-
CASSIPARGGELFF
TGTGCCAGTAGTATTCCGGCTCGGGGCGGGGAGCTGTTTTTT
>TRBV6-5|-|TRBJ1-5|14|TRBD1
CASIGQGGNQPQHF
TGTGCCAGCATAGGTCAGGGGGGAAATCAGCCCCAGCATTTT
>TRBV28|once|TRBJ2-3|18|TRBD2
CASSYGPGLAASTDTQYF
TGTGCCAGCAGTTATGGGCCGGGACTAGCGGCGTCCACAGATACGCAGTATTTT
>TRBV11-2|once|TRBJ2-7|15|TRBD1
CASSLGTGSSYEQYF
TGTGCCAGCAGCTTAGGGACAGGGAGCTCCTACGAGCAGTACTTC
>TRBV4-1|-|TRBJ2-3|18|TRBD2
CASSPYPGLAGRTDTQYF
TGCGCCAGCAGCCCCTACCCGGGACTAGCGGGACGCACAGATACGCAGTATTTT
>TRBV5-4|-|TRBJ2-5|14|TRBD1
CASRDATGVETQYF
TGTGCCAGCAGAGATGCAACAGGGGTGGAGACCCAGTACTTC